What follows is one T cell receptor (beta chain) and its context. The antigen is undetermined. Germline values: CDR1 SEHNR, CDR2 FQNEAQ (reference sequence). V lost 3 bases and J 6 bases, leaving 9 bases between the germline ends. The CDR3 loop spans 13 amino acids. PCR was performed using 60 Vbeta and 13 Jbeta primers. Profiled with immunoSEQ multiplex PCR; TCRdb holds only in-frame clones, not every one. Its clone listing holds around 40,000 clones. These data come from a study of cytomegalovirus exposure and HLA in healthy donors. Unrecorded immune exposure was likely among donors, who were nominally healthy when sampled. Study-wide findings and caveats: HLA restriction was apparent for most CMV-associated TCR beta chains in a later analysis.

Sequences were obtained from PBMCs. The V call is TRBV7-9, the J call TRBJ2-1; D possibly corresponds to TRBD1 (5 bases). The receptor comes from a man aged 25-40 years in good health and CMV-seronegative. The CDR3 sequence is CASSFYQGNEQFF. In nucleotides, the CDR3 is TGTGCCAGCAGCTTCTACCAGGGCAATGAGCAGTTCTTC.